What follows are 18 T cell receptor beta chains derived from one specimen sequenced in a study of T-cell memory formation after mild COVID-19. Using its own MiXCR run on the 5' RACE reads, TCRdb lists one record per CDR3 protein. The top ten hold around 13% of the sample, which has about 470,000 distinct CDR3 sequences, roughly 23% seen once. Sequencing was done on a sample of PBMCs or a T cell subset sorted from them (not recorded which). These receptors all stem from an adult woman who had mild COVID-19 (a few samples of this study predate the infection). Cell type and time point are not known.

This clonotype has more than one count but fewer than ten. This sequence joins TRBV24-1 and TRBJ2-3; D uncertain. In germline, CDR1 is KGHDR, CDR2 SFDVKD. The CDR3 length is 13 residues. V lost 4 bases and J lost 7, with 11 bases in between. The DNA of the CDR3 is TGTGCCACCAGTGACCCAGTCACCTATACGCAGTATTTT. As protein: CATSDPVTYTQYF.

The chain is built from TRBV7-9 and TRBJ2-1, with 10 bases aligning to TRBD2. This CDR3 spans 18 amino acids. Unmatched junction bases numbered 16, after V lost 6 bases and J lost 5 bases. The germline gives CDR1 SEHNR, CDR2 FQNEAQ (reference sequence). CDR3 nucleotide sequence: TGTGCCAGCAGTCAAAGACTAGCGGGCCTAGGCCTCCACAATGAGCAGTTCTTC. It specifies CASSQRLAGLGLHNEQFF.

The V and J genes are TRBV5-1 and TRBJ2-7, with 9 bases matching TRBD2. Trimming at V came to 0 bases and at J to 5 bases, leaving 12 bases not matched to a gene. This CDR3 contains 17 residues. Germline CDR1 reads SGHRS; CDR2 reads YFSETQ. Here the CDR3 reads CASSLDRWREGQNEQYF. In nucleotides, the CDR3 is TGCGCCAGCAGCTTGGATCGTTGGCGGGAGGGCCAGAACGAGCAGTACTTC.

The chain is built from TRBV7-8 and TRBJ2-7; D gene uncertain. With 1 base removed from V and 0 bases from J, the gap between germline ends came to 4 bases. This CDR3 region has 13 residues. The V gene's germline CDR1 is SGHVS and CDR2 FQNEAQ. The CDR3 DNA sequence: TGTGCCAGCAGCTTAGAAAGCTCCTACGAGCAGTACTTC. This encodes CASSLESSYEQYF.

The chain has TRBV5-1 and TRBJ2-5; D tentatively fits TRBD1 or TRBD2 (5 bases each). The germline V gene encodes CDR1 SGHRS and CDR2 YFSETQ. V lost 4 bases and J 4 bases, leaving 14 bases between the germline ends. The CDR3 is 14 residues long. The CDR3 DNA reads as TGCGCCAGCAGCCCCCGGGACGGCGGAGAGACCCAGTACTTC. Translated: CASSPRDGGETQYF.

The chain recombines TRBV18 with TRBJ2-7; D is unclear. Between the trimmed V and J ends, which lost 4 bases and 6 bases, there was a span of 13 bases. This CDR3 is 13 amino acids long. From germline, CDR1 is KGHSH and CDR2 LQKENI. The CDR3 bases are TGTGCCAGCTCACGACCCGAAATTAGCGAGCAGTACTTC. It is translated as CASSRPEISEQYF.

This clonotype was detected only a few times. The CDR3 DNA reads TGTGCCAGCAGCTTCATGCTAGCGGCCTACGAGCAGTACTTC. It encodes CASSFMLAAYEQYF. V and J are TRBV5-5 and TRBJ2-7; 7 positions agree with TRBD2. The germline gives CDR1 SGHKS, CDR2 YYEKEE (reference sequence). The V and J ends lost 2 bases and 2 bases, in that order; junction bases with no gene match: 4. The CDR3 is 14 amino acids.

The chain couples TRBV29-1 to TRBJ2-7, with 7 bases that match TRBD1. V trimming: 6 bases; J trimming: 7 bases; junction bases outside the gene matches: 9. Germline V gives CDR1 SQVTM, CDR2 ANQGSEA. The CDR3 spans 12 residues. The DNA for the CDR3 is TGCAGCGTGTCGGACAGGACCGATGAGCAGTACTTC. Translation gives CSVSDRTDEQYF.

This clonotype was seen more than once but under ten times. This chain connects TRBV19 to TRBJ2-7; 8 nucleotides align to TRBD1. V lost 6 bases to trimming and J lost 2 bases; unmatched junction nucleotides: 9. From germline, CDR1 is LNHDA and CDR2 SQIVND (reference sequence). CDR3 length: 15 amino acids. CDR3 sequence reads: CASRDGQGGTYEQYF. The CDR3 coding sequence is TGTGCCAGTAGGGACGGACAGGGAGGCACCTACGAGCAGTACTTC.

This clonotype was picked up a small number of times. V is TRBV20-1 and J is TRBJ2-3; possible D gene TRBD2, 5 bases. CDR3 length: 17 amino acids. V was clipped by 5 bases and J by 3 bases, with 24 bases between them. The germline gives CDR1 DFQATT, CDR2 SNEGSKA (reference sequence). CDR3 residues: CSAEDFRGEVGTDTQYF. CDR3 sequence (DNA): TGCAGTGCTGAAGACTTTCGGGGAGAGGTGGGGACAGATACGCAGTATTTT.

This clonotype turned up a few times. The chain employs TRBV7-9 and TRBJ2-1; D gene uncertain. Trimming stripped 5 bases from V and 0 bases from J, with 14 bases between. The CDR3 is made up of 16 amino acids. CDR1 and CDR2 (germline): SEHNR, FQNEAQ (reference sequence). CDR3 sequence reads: CASSPPDAVSYNEQFF. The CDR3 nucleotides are TGTGCCAGCAGCCCCCCTGATGCAGTCTCCTACAATGAGCAGTTCTTC.

This CDR3 reads CATRTPGGTDTQYF. Written as DNA, the CDR3 is TGTGCCACCAGGACCCCGGGGGGCACAGATACGCAGTATTTT. The chain is built from TRBV15 and TRBJ2-3, with TRBD2 as a possible D gene (6 bases). The CDR3 spans 14 residues. The germline V gene has CDR1 LNHNV and CDR2 YYDKDF (reference sequence). Trimming stripped 6 bases from V and 1 base from J, with 11 bases between. Complete variable domain (other parts from reference TRBV15 and TRBJ2-3): DAMVIQNPRYQVTQFGKPVTLSCSQTLNHNVMYWYQQKSSQAPKLLFHYYDKDFNNEADTPDNFQSRRPNTSFCFLDIRSPGLGDTAMYLCATRTPGGTDTQYFGPGTRLTVL.

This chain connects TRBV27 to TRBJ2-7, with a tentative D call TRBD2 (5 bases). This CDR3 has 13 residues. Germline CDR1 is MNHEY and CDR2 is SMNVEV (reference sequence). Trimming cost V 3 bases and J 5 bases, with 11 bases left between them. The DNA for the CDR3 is TGTGCCAGCAGTTTCCTCGGGGTAAACGAGCAGTACTTC. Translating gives CASSFLGVNEQYF.

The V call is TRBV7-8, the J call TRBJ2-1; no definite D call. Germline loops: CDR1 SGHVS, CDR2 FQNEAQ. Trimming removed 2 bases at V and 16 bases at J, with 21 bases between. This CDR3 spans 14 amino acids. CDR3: CASSLSTETRVLFF. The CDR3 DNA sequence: TGTGCCAGCAGCTTAAGTACAGAGACCCGAGTACTATTCTTC.

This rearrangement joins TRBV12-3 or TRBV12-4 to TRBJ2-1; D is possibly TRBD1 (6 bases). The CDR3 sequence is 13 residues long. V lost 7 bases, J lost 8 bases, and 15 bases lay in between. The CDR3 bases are TGTGCCAGCAATCTTTGGGGGCGGGATGAGCAGTTCTTC. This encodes CASNLWGRDEQFF.

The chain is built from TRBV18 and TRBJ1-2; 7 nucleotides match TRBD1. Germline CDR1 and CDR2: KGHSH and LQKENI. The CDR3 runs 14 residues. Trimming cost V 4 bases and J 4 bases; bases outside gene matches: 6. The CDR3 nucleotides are TGTGCCAGCTCACTTATCCGGGACAGCTATGGCTACACCTTC. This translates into CASSLIRDSYGYTF.

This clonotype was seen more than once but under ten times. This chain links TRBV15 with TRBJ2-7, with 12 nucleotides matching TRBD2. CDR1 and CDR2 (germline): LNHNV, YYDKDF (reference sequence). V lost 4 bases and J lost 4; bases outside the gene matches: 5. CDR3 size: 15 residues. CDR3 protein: CATSIRLAGEYEQYF. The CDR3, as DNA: TGTGCCACCAGCATCCGACTAGCGGGAGAGTACGAGCAGTACTTC.

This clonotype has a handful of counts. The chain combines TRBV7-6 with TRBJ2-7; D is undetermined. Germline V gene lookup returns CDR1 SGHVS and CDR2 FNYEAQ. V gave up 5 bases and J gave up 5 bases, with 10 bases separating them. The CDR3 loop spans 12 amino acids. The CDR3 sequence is CASSVLGDEQYF. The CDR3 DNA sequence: TGTGCCAGCAGCGTACTGGGTGACGAGCAGTACTTC.